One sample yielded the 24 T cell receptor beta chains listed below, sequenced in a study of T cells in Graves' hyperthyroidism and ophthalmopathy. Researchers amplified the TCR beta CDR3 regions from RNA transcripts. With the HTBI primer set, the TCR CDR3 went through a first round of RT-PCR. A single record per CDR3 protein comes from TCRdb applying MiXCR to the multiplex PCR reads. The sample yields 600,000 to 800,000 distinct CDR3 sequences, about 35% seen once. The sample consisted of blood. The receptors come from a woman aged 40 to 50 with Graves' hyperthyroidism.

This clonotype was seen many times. This chain's CDR3 is CSVRGNTEAFF. The CDR3 DNA reads as TGCAGTGTTCGTGGGAACACTGAAGCTTTCTTT. V is TRBV20-1 and J is TRBJ1-1; D gene uncertain. V was clipped by 7 bases and J by 1 base, with 7 bases between them. Per germline, CDR1 DFQATT and CDR2 SNEGSKA (reference sequence). There are 11 residues in the CDR3.

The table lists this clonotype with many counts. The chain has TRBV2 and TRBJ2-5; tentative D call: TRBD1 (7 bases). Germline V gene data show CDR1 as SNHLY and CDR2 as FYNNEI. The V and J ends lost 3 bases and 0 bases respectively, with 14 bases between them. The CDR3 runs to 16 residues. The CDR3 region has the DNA TGTGCCAGCAGTGATGGGGGGACAGTATACCAAGAGACCCAGTACTTC. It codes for CASSDGGTVYQETQYF.

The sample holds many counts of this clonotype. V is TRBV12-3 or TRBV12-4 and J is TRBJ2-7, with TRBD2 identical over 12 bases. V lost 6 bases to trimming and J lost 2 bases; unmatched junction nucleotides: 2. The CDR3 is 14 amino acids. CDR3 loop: CASSPSGRAYEQYF. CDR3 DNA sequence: TGTGCCAGCAGCCCTAGCGGGAGGGCCTACGAGCAGTACTTC.

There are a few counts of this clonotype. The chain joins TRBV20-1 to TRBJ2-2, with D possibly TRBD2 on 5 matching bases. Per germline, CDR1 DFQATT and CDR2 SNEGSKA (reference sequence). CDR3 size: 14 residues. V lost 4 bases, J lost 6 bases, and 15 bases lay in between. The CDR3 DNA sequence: TGCAGTGCTACGAAGGATACTAGGGCCGGGGAGCTGTTTTTT. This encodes CSATKDTRAGELFF.

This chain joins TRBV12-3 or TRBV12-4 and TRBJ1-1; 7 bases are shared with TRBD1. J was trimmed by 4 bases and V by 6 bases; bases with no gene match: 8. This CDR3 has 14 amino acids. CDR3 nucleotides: TGTGCCAGCAGAAGACAGGGTGGGTCCACTGAAGCTTTCTTT. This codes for CASRRQGGSTEAFF.

CDR3 loop: CASSSHPQGALTFHEQYF. The DNA for the CDR3 is TGTGCCAGCAGTTCACACCCCCAGGGGGCCCTTACCTTCCACGAGCAGTACTTC. This chain uses TRBV7-9 with TRBJ2-7, with 8 bases aligning to TRBD1. Germline lookup yields CDR1 SEHNR and CDR2 FQNEAQ (reference sequence). The CDR3 length is 18 residues. V trimming: 6 bases; J trimming: 5 bases; junction bases outside the gene matches: 21. Full variable domain (rest looked up from reference TRBV7-9 and TRBJ2-7): DTGVSQNPRHKITKRGQNVTFRCDPISEHNRLYWYRQTLGQGPEFLTYFQNEAQLEKSRLLSDRFSAERPKGSFSTLEIQRTEQGDSAMYLCASSSHPQGALTFHEQYFGPGTRLTVT.

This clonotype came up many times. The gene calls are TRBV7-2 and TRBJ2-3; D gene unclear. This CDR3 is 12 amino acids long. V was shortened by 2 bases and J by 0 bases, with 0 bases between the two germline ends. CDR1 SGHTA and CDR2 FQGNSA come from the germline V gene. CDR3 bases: TGTGCCAGCAGCTTAAGCACAGATACGCAGTATTTT. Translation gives CASSLSTDTQYF.

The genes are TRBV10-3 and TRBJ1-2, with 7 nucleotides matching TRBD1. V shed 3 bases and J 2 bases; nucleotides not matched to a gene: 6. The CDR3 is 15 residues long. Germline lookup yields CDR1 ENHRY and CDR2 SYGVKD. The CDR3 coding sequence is TGTGCCATCAGTGACTCGACAGGGAAGAACTATGGCTACACCTTC. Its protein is CAISDSTGKNYGYTF.

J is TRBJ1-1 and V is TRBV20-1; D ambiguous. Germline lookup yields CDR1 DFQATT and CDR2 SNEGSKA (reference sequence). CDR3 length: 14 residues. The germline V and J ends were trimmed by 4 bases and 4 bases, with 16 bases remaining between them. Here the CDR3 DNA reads TGCAGTGCTACGAGACCCGATCCGAGCACTGAAGCTTTCTTT. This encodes CSATRPDPSTEAFF.

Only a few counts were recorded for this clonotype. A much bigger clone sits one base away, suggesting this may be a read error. DNA for the CDR3: TGTGCCAGCAGCTTGCGGTGGGGGGACGAGCAGTACTTC. Translation gives CASSLRWGDEQYF. This sequence joins TRBV5-6 and TRBJ2-7; weak D call: TRBD2 (6 bases). V was pared by 1 base and J by 5 bases, with 10 bases between. CDR1 is SGHDT, CDR2 YYEEEE, per germline. The CDR3 covers 13 residues. Based on the CDR3 plus reference TRBV5-6 and TRBJ2-7, the full variable domain is DAGVTQSPTHLIKTRGQQVTLRCSPKSGHDTVSWYQQALGQGPQFIFQYYEEEERQRGNFPDRFSGHQFPNYSSELNVNALLLGDSALYLCASSLRWGDEQYFGPGTRLTVT.

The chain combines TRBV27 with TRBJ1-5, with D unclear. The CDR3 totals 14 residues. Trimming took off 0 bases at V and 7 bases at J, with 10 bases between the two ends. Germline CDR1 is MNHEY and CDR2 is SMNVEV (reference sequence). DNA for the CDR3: TGTGCCAGCAGTTTATCCACGGCCGGCCAGCCCCAGCATTTT. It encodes CASSLSTAGQPQHF.

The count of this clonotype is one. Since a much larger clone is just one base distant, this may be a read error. The CDR3 coding sequence is TGCAGCGTTGAAGGCAAGACTAGCGGGAGCTCTGGGGCCAACGTCCTGGCTTTC. Translating it yields CSVEGKTSGSSGANVLAF. The chain is built from TRBV29-1 and TRBJ2-6; the match to TRBD2 covers 12 bases. Germline CDR1 and CDR2: SQVTM and ANQGSEA. This CDR3 has 18 residues. Looking up the rest from reference TRBV29-1 and TRBJ2-6 gives the full variable domain: SAVISQKPSRDICQRGTSLTIQCQVDSQVTMMFWYRQQPGQSLTLIATANQGSEATYESGFVIDKFPISRPNLTFSTLTVSNMSPEDSSIYLCSVEGKTSGSSGANVLAFGAGSRLTVL.

CDR3 region: CASSGLDRYTGSPLHF. In DNA, the CDR3 is TGTGCCAGCAGTGGCCTGGACCGCTACACGGGCTCACCCCTCCACTTT. The chain links TRBV25-1 to TRBJ1-6; D gene ambiguous. Trimming cost V 4 bases and J 10 bases, with 20 bases left between them. CDR3 length: 16 amino acids. Looked up from germline, CDR1 is MGHDK and CDR2 is SYGVNS.

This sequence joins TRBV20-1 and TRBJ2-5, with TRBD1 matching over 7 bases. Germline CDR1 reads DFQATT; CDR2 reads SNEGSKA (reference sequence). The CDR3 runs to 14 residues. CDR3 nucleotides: TGCAGCGCCCGGGCGAGGGACAGCCAAGAGACCCAGTACTTC. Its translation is CSARARDSQETQYF.

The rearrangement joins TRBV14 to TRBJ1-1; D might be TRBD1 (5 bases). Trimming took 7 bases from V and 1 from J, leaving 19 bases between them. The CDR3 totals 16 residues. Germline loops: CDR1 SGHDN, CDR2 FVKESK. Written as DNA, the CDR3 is TGTGCCAGCAAGAAGGTAGTGGGGGAGACGAACACTGAAGCTTTCTTT. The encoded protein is CASKKVVGETNTEAFF.

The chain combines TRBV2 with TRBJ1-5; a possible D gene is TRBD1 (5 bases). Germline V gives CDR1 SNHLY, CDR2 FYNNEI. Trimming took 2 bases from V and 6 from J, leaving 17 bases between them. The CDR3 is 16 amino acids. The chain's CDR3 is CASSEFAGQGGQPQHF. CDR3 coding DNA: TGTGCCAGCAGTGAATTTGCGGGGCAGGGCGGTCAGCCCCAGCATTTT.

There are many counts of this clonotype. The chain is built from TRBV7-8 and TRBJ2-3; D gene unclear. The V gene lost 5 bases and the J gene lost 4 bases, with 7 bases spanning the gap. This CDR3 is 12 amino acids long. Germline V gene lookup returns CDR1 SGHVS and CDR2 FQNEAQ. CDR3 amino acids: CASSPQADTQYF. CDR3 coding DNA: TGTGCCAGCAGCCCACAAGCAGATACGCAGTATTTT.

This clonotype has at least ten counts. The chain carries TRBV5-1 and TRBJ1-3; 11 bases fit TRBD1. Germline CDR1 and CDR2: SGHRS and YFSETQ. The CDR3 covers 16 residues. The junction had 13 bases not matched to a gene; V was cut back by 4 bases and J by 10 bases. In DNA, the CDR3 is TGCGCCAGCAGCCCTCACCCGGGACAGGGGGTTTCGACCATATATTTT. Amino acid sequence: CASSPHPGQGVSTIYF.

The CDR3 loop reads CASSVKRLAGDYEQYF. The CDR3 DNA reads TGTGCCAGCAGCGTTAAACGACTAGCGGGGGACTACGAGCAGTACTTC. This chain links TRBV9 with TRBJ2-7; TRBD2 agrees at 12 bases. From germline, CDR1 is SGDLS and CDR2 YYNGEE. There are 16 residues in the CDR3. With 2 bases clipped from V and 3 bases from J, the junction kept 6 bases outside the gene matches.

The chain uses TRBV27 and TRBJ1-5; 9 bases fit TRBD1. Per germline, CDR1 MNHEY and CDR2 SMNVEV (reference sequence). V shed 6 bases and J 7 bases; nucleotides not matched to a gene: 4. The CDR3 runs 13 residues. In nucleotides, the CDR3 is TGTGCCAGCAGGAGGACAGGGGCACAGCCCCAGCATTTT. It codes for CASRRTGAQPQHF.

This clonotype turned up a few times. The CDR3: CASSVASGETQYF. As DNA, the CDR3 is TGTGCCAGCTCGGTAGCCTCCGGAGAGACCCAGTACTTC. J is TRBJ2-5 and V is TRBV6-5; D is undetermined. Trimming left V 8 bases short and J 4 bases short, with 14 bases between. The CDR3 contains 13 residues. Looked up from germline, CDR1 is MNHEY and CDR2 is SVGAGI.

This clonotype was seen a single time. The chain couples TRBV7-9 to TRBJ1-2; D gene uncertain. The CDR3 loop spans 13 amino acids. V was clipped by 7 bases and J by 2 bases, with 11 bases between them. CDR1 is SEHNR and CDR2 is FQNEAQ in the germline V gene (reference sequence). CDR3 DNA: TGTGCCAGCACCCTAGGGAGCAACTATGGCTACACCTTC. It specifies CASTLGSNYGYTF.

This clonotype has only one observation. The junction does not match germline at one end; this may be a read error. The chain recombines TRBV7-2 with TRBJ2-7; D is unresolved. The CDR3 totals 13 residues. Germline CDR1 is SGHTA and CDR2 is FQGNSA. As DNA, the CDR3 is TGTGCCAGCAGCTTCGGGTTGATCTACGAGCAGCACTTC. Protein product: CASSFGLIYEQHF.

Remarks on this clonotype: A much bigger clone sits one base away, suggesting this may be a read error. The CDR3 protein is CAITSGSATNEKLFF. The CDR3 nucleotides are TGTGCCATAACGAGCGGGAGTGCAACTAATGAAAAACTGTTTTTT. V is TRBV2 and J is TRBJ1-4; D gene ambiguous. CDR1 is SNHLY and CDR2 is FYNNEI in the germline V gene. V was pared by 10 bases and J by 0 bases, with 15 bases between. The CDR3 is 15 amino acids.